This TCR beta chain was found in a study of cytomegalovirus exposure and HLA in healthy donors. Study outcomes and limitations: A previous analysis found most TCR beta V segments productive roughly 87% or roughly 30% of the time. TCR beta V- and J-gene trimming, according to a later analysis, was linked to a missense DCLRE1C variant. Reportedly, a later analysis found an Asian-associated ancestry cluster had fewer N-insertions than the roughly 700-donor mean.

This clone was seen a handful of times. Its antigen remains unidentified. The PCR contained 60 Vbeta and 13 Jbeta primers. Using immunoSEQ multiplex PCR, the repertoire was profiled, and TCRdb retains in-frame clones only, with some absent. The table records around 99,000 clones, around 77% of them present only once. The germline V and J ends were trimmed by 4 bases and 5 bases, with 16 bases remaining between them. The CDR3 covers 15 residues. From germline, CDR1 is MRHNA and CDR2 SNTAGT. The TCR comes from a male donor in good health and CMV-seronegative. Specimen: PBMCs. The genes are TRBV6-4 and TRBJ2-3; perhaps TRBD2 as D (6 bases). CDR3 region: CASSGSGGNKDTQYF. The CDR3 DNA sequence: TGTGCCAGCAGTGGGTCCGGCGGGAACAAAGATACGCAGTATTTT.